This TCR beta chain is from a study of T cells in Graves' hyperthyroidism and ophthalmopathy. Germline V gives CDR1 MDHEN, CDR2 SYDVKM. This CDR3 comprises 15 residues. The V segment lost 5 bases and the J segment 5 bases; nucleotides outside the gene matches: 7. This clonotype appeared many times. Amplification of TCR beta CDR3 regions used RNA as the template. In the first-round RT-PCR of the TCR CDR3, the HTBI primer set was used. TCRdb analysed the multiplex PCR reads with MiXCR anew, one entry per CDR3 protein. This sample has 500,000 to 700,000 distinct CDR3 sequences; over 15% occur once, and the top ten carry 15% to 20%. The patients, who ranged from 18 to 65 in age, presented with newly diagnosed hyperthyroidism lasting under 2 months.

This chain joins TRBV28 and TRBJ2-5, with 11 bases aligning to TRBD2. The sequence derives from a woman aged 18-30 years with Graves' hyperthyroidism. Sequenced: blood. The CDR3 DNA reads TGTGCCAGCAGTATCACCGGGACTAGCGGCGAGACCCAGTACTTC. Residues: CASSITGTSGETQYF. Variable domain in full (rest from reference TRBV28 and TRBJ2-5): DVKVTQSSRYLVKRTGEKVFLECVQDMDHENMFWYRQDPGLGLRLIYFSYDVKMKEKGDIPEGYSVSREKKERFSLILESASTNQTSMYLCASSITGTSGETQYFGPGTRLLVL.